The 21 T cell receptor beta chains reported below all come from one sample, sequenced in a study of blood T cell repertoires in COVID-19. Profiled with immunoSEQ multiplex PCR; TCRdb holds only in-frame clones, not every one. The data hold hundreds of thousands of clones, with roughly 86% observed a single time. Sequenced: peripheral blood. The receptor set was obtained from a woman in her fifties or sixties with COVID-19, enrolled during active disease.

DNA for the CDR3: TGTGCCTGGAGTAAAGGGGACAGGCTGAGGCCCAATCAGCCCCAGCATTTT. This encodes CAWSKGDRLRPNQPQHF. The V and J genes are TRBV30 and TRBJ1-5; 8 positions match TRBD1. The germline CDR1 and CDR2 sequences are GTSNPN and SVGIG (reference sequence). The CDR3 length is 17 residues. V was pared by 2 bases and J by 3 bases, with 12 bases of the junction left unmatched. Together with reference TRBV30 and TRBJ1-5, the CDR3 gives the full variable domain: SQTIHQWPATLVQPVGSPLSLECTVEGTSNPNLYWYRQAAGRGLQLLFYSVGIGQISSEVPQNLSASRPQDRQFILSSKKLLLSDSGFYLCAWSKGDRLRPNQPQHFGDGTRLSIL.

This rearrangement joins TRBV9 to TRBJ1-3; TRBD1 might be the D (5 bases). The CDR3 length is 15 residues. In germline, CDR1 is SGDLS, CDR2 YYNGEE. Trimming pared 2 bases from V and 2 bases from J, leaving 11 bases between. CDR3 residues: CASSVGGSPGNTIYF. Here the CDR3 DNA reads TGTGCCAGCAGCGTGGGGGGTAGTCCTGGAAACACCATATATTTT.

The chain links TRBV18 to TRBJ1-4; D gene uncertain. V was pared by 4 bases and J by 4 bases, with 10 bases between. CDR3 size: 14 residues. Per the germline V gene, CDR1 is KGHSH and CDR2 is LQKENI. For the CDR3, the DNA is TGTGCCAGCTCACGGGAGTCTTATAATGAAAAACTGTTTTTT. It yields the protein CASSRESYNEKLFF.

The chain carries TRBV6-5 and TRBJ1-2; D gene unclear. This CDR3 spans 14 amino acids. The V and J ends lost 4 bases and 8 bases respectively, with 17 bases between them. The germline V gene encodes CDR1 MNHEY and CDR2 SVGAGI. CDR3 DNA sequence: TGTGCCAGCAGTTTCAACTCGAATTTTCGCGGCTACACCTTC. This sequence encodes CASSFNSNFRGYTF.

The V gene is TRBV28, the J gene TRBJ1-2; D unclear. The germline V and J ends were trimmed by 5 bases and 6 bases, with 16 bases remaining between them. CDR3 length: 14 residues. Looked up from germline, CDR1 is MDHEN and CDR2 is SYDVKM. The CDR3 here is CASSPRLRGNGYTF. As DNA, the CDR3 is TGTGCCAGCAGTCCCCGGCTACGGGGAAATGGCTACACCTTC.

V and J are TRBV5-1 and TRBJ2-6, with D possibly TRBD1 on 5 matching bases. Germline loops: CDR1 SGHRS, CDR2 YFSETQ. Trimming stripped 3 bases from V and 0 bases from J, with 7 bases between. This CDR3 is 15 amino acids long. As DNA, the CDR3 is TGCGCCAGCAGCTCAGGGATCTCTGGGGCCAACGTCCTGACTTTC. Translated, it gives CASSSGISGANVLTF.

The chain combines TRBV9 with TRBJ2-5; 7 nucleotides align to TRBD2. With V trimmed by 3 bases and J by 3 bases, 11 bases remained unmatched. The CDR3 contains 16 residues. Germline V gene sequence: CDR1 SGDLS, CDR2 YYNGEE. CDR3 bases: TGTGCCAGCAGCGCCGGGGAAGGGCGGGGGAAAGAGACCCAGTACTTC. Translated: CASSAGEGRGKETQYF.

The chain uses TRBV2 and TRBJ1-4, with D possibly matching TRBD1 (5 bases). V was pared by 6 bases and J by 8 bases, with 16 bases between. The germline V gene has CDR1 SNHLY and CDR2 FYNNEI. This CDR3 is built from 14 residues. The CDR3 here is CASRKGQTTEKLFF. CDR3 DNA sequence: TGTGCCAGCAGGAAAGGACAAACCACCGAAAAACTGTTTTTT.

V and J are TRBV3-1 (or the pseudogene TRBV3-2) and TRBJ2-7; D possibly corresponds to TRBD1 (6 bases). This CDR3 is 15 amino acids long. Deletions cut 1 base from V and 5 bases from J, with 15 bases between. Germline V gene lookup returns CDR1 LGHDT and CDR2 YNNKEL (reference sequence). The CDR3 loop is CASSQVGAGAHEQYF. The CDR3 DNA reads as TGTGCCAGCAGCCAAGTCGGGGCAGGGGCACACGAGCAGTACTTC.

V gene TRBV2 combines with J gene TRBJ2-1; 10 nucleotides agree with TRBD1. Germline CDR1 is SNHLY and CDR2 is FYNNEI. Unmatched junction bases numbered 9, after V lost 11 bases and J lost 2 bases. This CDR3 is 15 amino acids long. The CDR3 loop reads CADTLGQGAYNEQFF. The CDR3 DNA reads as TGTGCCGACACACTCGGACAGGGGGCCTACAATGAGCAGTTCTTC.

CDR3 in amino acids: CASSRPGQGDEKLFF. The CDR3 DNA sequence: TGTGCCAGCAGCCGGCCGGGACAGGGGGATGAAAAACTGTTTTTT. The chain couples TRBV4-2 to TRBJ1-4; 11 bases map to TRBD1. The CDR3 covers 15 residues. Germline V gene sequence: CDR1 LGHNA, CDR2 YNFKEQ. V dropped 4 bases and J dropped 6; count of bases not matched to a gene: 4.

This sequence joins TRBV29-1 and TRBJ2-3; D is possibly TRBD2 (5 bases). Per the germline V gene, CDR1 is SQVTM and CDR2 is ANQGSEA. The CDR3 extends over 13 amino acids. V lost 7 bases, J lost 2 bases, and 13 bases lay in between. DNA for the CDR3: TGCAGCGGTGGACGGGGAACCACAGATACGCAGTATTTT. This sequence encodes CSGGRGTTDTQYF.

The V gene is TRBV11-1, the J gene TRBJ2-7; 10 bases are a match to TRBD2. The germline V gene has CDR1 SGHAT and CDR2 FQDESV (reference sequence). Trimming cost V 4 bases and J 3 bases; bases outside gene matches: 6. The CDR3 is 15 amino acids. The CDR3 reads CASSSPSGGYYEQYF. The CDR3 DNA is TGTGCCAGCAGCTCACCTAGCGGGGGATACTACGAGCAGTACTTC.

CDR3: CAIADGQGNEKLFF. CDR3 DNA sequence: TGTGCCATCGCCGACGGACAGGGGAATGAAAAACTGTTTTTT. This chain uses TRBV10-3 with TRBJ1-4; the match to TRBD1 covers 9 bases. The germline gives CDR1 ENHRY, CDR2 SYGVKD. The V and J ends lost 8 bases and 5 bases, in that order; junction bases with no gene match: 6. The CDR3 is made up of 14 amino acids.

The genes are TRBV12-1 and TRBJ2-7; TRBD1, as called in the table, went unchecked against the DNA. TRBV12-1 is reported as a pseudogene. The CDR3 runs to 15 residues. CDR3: CASSFTQGSRNEQYF. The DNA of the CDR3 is TGTGCCAGCAGCTTTACCCAGGGGAGTCGAAACGAGCAGTACTTC.

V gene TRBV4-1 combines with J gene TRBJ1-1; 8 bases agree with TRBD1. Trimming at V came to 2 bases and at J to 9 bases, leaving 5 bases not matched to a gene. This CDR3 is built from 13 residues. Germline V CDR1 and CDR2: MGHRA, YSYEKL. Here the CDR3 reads CASSQMDRVQAFF. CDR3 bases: TGCGCCAGCAGCCAAATGGACAGGGTCCAAGCTTTCTTT.

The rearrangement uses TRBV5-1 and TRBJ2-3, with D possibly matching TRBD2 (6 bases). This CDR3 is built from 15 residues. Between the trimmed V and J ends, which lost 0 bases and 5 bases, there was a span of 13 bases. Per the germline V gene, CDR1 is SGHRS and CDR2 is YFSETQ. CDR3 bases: TGCGCCAGCAGCTTGGGGGCTAGCGAGCTAGATACGCAGTATTTT. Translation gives CASSLGASELDTQYF.

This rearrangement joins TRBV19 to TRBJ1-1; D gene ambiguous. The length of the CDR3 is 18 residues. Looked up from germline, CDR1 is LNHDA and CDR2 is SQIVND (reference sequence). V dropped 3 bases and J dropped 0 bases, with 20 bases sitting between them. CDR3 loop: CASSILGVSARMNTEAFF. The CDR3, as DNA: TGTGCCAGTAGTATTCTAGGTGTTTCCGCCCGCATGAACACTGAAGCTTTCTTT.

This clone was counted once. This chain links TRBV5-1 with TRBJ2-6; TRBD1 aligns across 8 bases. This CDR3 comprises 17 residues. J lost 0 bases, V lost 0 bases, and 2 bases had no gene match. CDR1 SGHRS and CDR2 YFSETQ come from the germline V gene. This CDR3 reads CASSLGDRPSGANVLTF. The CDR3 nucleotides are TGCGCCAGCAGCTTGGGGGACAGGCCCTCTGGGGCCAACGTCCTGACTTTC. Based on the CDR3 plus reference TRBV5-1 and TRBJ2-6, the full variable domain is KAGVTQTPRYLIKTRGQQVTLSCSPISGHRSVSWYQQTPGQGLQFLFEYFSETQRNKGNFPGRFSGRQFSNSRSEMNVSTLELGDSALYLCASSLGDRPSGANVLTFGAGSRLTVL.

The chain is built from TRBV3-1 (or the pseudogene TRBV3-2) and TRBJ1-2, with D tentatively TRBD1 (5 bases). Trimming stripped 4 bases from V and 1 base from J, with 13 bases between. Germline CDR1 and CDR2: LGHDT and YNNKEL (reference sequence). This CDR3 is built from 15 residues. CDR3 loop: CASSRRKGVNYGYTF. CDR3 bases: TGTGCCAGCAGCCGACGAAAAGGGGTTAACTATGGCTACACCTTC.

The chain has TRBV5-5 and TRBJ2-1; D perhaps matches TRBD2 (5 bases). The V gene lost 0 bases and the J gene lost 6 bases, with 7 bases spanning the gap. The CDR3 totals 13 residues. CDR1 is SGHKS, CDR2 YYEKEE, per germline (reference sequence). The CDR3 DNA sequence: TGTGCCAGCAGCTTGGTAACTAGCAATGAGCAGTTCTTC. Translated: CASSLVTSNEQFF.